This TCR beta chain was recorded in a study of response to subunit inactivated influenza vaccine. Notes on the study in general: Authors suggested each seasonal flu vaccination may recruit only limited numbers of new T cells.

There are 16 residues in the CDR3. The germline V gene has CDR1 LNHNV and CDR2 YYDKDF (reference sequence). Trimming removed 4 bases from V and 5 bases from J; junction bases left unmatched: 11. As for this clonotype: What it recognizes is unknown.

TCRdb called the RT-PCR reads again in MiXCR, with one record for every CDR3 protein. Counted here are some 500,000 distinct CDR3 sequences, approximately 15% occurring once; the ten biggest clones make up less than 4%. The sequencing used CD4+ T cells sorted from PBMCs, collected less than 30 months after vaccination. V and J are TRBV15 and TRBJ2-5, with 9 nucleotides matching TRBD2. This TCR was recovered from a man between 45 and 75 years old who received an inactivated influenza vaccine. CDR3 loop: CATSILAAGGTETQYF. For the CDR3, the DNA is TGTGCCACCAGCATACTGGCAGCGGGGGGAACGGAGACCCAGTACTTC.